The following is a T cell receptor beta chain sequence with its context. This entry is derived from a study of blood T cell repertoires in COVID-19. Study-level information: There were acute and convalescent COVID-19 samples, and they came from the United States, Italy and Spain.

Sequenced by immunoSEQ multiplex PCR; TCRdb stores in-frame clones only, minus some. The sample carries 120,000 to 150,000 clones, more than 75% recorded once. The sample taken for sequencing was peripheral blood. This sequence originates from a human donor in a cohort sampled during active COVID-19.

CDR3 region: CASSARIAGSYEQYF. The DNA of the CDR3 is TGTGCCAGCAGCGCACGAATAGCGGGAAGTTACGAGCAGTACTTC. The chain combines TRBV13 with TRBJ2-7, with TRBD2 matching 8 bases. CDR1 is PRHDT and CDR2 is FYEKMQ in the germline V gene (reference sequence). V dropped 5 bases and J dropped 4; count of bases not matched to a gene: 10. This CDR3 contains 15 residues.